This T cell receptor beta chain was found in a study of blood T cell repertoires in COVID-19. The wider study: Acute and convalescent COVID-19 samples came from the United States, Italy and Spain.

V was shortened by 3 bases and J by 6 bases, with 15 bases between the two germline ends. Germline values: CDR1 MNHEY, CDR2 SMNVEV (reference sequence). This CDR3 is built from 14 residues. Repertoires were generated with immunoSEQ multiplex PCR, while TCRdb's copy carries only in-frame clones and drops some. The sample carries about 270,000 clones, about 90% recorded once. The genes are TRBV27 and TRBJ2-7, with D perhaps TRBD2 (6 bases). The TCR was taken from a woman in her twenties or thirties with COVID-19, enrolled during active disease. Sequences were obtained from peripheral blood. The chain's CDR3 is CASSFGTHGGEQYF. Here the CDR3 DNA reads TGTGCCAGCAGTTTCGGTACGCACGGGGGCGAGCAGTACTTC.